The present entry profiles one T cell receptor beta chain with its context. Antigen unknown. The sample originates from a study of T cell repertoires in cytomegalovirus infection. TCRdb reanalysed the reads using MiXCR and keeps one entry per CDR3 protein. The sample lists some 560,000 distinct CDR3 sequences, approximately 40% occurring once. Per germline, CDR1 SGHTA and CDR2 FQGNSA. The length of the CDR3 is 18 residues. Trimming left V 1 base short and J 3 bases short, with 21 bases between. The clonotype was recovered from a human donor in good health (CMV status not recorded). Some clones in this sample may be carry-over from other donors' samples. The source was cultured PBMCs, collected from culture after CMV antigen stimulation. This chain connects TRBV7-2 to TRBJ1-2; D may be TRBD1 (5 bases). This chain's CDR3 is CASSLGSGRRIRDYGYTF. The DNA for the CDR3 is TGTGCCAGCAGCTTAGGTTCGGGGCGGCGGATCAGGGACTATGGCTACACCTTC.